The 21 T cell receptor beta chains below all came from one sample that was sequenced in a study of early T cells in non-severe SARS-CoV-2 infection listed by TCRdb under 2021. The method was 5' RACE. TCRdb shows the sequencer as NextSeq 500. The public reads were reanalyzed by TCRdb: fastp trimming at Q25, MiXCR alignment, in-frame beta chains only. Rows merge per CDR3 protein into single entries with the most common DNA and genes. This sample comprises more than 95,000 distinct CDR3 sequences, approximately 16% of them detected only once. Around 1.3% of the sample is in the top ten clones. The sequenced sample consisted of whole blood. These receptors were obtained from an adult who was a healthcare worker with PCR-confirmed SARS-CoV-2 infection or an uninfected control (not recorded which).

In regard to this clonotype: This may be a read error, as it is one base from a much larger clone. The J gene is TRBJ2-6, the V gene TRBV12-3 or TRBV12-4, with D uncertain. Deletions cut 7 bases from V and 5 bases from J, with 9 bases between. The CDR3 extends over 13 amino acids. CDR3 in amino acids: CASNAHRANVLTF. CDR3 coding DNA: TGTGCCAGCAATGCCCACAGGGCCAACGTCCTGACTTTC.

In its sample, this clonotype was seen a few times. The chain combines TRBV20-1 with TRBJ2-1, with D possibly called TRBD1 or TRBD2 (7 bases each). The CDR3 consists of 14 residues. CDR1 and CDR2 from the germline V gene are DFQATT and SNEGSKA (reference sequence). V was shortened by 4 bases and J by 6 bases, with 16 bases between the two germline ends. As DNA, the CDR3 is TGCAGTGCTACCAGACAGGGAGGGTCCAATGAGCAGTTCTTC. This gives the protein CSATRQGGSNEQFF.

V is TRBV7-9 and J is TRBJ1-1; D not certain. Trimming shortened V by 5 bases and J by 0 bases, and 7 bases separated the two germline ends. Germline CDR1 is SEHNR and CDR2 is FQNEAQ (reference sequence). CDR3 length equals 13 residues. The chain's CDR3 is CASSQQLNTEAFF. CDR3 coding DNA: TGTGCCAGCAGCCAACAGTTGAACACTGAAGCTTTCTTT.

The DNA for the CDR3 is TGCGCCAGCAGCCAGTTATCCGGGACAGGGAATCATGAGCAGTTCTTC. This encodes CASSQLSGTGNHEQFF. V gene TRBV4-1 combines with J gene TRBJ2-1; TRBD1 matches 9 bases. V was pared by 3 bases and J by 8 bases, with 11 bases of the junction left unmatched. The V gene's germline CDR1 is MGHRA and CDR2 YSYEKL. The CDR3 runs 16 residues.

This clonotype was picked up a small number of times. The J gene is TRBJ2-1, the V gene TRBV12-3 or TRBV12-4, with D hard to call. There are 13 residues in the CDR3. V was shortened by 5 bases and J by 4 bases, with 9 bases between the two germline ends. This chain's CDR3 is CASSPAKYNEQFF. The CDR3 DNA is TGTGCCAGCAGTCCGGCGAAATACAATGAGCAGTTCTTC.

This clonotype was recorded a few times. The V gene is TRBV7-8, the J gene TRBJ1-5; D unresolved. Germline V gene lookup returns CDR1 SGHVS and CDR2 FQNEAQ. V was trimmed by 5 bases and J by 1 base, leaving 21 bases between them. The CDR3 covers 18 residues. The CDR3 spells CASSLTQGVRRSNQPQHF. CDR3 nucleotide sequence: TGTGCCAGCAGCCTCACCCAAGGAGTCCGTCGAAGCAATCAGCCCCAGCATTTT.

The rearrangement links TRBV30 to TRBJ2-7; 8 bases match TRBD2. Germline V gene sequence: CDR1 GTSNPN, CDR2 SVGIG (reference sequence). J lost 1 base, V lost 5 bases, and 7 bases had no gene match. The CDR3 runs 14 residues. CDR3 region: CAWGTSSGSYEQYF. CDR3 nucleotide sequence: TGTGCCTGGGGAACTTCTAGCGGGTCCTACGAGCAGTACTTC.

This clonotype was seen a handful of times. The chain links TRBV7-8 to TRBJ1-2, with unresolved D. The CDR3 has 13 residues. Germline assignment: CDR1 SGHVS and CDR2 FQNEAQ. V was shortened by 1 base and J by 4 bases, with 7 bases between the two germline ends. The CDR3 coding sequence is TGTGCCAGCAGCTTAGTGGTAGGCTATGGCTACACCTTC. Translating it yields CASSLVVGYGYTF.

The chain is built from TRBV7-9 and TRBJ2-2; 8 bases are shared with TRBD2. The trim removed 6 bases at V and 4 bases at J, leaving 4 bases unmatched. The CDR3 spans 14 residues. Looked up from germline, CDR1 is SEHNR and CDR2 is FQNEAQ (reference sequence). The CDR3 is CASRKTSGTGELFF. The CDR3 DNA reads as TGTGCCAGCAGAAAAACTAGCGGCACCGGGGAGCTGTTTTTT.

The CDR3 loop reads CASSLTSSVNTEQFF. For the CDR3, the DNA is TGTGCCAGCAGTTTAACTAGCTCTGTTAACACTGAGCAGTTCTTC. The genes are TRBV12-3 or TRBV12-4 and TRBJ2-1, with TRBD2 as a possible D gene (6 bases). CDR3 size: 15 residues. V was trimmed by 2 bases and J by 9 bases, leaving 17 bases between them.

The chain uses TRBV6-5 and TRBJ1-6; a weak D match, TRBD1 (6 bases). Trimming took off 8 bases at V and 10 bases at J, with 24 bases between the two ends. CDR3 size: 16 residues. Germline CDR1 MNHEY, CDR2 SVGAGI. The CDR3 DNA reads TGTGCCAGCGCACTAAACAGGGTAGACGGGGGATCACCCCTCCACTTT. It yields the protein CASALNRVDGGSPLHF.

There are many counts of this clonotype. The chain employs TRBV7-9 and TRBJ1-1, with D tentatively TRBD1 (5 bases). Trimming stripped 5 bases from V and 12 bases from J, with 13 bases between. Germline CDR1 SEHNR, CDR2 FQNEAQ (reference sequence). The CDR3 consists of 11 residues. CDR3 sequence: CASSDDSNPFF. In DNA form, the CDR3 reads TGTGCCAGCAGCGATGACAGCAACCCTTTCTTT.

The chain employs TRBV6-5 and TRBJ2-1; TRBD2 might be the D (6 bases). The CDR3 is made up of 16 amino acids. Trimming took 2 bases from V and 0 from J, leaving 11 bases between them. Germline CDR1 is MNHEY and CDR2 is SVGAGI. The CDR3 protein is CASSYDPGSSYNEQFF. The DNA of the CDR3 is TGTGCCAGCAGTTACGATCCCGGGAGCTCCTACAATGAGCAGTTCTTC.

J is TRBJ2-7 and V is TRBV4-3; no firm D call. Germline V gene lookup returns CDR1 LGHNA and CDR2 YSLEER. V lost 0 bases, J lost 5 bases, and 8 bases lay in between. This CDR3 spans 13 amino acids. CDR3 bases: TGCGCCAGCAGCCAAGATCCGCGAGACGAGCAGTACTTC. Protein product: CASSQDPRDEQYF.

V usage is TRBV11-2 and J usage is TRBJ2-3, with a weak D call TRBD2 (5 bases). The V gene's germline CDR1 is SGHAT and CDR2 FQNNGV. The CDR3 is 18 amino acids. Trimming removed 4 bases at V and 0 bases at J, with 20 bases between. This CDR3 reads CASSSRVGSAGSTDTQYF. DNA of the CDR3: TGTGCCAGCAGCTCGAGGGTTGGAAGCGCCGGGAGCACAGATACGCAGTATTTT.

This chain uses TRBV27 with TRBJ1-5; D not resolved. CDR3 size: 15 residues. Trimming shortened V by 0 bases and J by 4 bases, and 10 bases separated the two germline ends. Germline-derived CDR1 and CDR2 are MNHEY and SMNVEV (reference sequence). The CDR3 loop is CASSLSGFLNQPQHF. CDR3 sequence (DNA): TGTGCCAGCAGTTTATCCGGGTTTTTGAATCAGCCCCAGCATTTT.

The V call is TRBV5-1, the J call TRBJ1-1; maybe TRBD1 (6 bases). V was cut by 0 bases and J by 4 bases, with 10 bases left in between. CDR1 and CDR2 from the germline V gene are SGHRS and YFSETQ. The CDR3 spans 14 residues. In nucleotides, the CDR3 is TGCGCCAGCAGCTTGGCCCCGGGGGCCACTGAAGCTTTCTTT. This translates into CASSLAPGATEAFF.

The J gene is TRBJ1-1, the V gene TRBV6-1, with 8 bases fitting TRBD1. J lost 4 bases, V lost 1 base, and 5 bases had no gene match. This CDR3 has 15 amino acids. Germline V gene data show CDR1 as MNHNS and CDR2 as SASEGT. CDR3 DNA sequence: TGTGCCAGCAGTGAAGGACAGGGGTGGCTCACTGAAGCTTTCTTT. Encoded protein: CASSEGQGWLTEAFF.

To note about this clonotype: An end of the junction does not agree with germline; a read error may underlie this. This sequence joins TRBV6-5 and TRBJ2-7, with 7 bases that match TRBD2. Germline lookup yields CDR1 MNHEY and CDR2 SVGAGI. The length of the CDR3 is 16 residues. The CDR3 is CASSYSFGGSSYDQYF. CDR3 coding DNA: TGTGCCAGCAGTTACTCGTTCGGGGGGAGCTCCTACGACCAGTACTTC.

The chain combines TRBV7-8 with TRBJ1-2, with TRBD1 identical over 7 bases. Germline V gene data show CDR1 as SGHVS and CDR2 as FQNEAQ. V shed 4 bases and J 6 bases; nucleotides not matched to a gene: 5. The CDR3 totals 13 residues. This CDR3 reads CASSSDRINGYTF. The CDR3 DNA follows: TGTGCCAGCAGCTCGGACAGGATCAATGGCTACACCTTC.

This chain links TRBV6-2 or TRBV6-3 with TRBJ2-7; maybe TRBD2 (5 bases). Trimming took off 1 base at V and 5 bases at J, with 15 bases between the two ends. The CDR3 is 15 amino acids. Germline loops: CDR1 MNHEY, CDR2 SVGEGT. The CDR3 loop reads CASSYFSARLDEQYF. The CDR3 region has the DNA TGTGCCAGCAGTTACTTTAGCGCACGGCTCGACGAGCAGTACTTC.